This TCR beta chain derives from a study of a mutant IDH1 vaccine in newly diagnosed glioma. At the level of the study: Males made up 62.5% and females about 40% of treated patients, whose mean age was approximately 43 years.

Using immunoSEQ multiplex PCR, the repertoire was profiled, and TCRdb retains in-frame clones only, with some absent. The data show 30,000 to 35,000 clones, roughly 89% seen once. Time point specified: week 47, end of study. In the vaccine, a single dose held 300 ug of the mutant IDH1 20-mer peptide, along with topical imiquimod. CDR1 and CDR2 (germline): SGHTA, FQGTGA. V lost 0 bases to trimming and J lost 4 bases; unmatched junction nucleotides: 3. The CDR3 covers 15 residues. A note on this clone: The antigen remains undetermined.

The chain employs TRBV7-3 and TRBJ1-2, with 9 bases fitting TRBD1. The source material was PBMCs, sampled from a glioma patient whose treatment included an IDH1 peptide vaccine. This sequence originates from a man between 35 and 55 years old with glioma. The CDR3 reads CASSLTGTGTYGYTF. In DNA, the CDR3 is TGTGCCAGCAGCTTAACGGGGACAGGGACCTATGGCTACACCTTC.